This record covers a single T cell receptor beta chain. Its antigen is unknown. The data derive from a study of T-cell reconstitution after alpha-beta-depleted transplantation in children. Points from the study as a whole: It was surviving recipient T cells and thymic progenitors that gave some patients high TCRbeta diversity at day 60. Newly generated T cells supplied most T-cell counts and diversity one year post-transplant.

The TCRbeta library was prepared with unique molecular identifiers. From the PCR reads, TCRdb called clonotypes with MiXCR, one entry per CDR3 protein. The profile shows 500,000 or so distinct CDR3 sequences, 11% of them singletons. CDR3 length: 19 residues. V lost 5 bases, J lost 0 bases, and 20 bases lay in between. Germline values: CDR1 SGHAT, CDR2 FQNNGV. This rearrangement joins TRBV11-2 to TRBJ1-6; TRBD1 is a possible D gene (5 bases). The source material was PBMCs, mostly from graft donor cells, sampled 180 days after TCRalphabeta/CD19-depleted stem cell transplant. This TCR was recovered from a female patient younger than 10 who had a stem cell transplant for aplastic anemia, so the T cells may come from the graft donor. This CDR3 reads CASSHHPITGGSYNSPLHF. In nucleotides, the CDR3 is TGTGCCAGCAGCCACCACCCCATCACAGGAGGCTCCTATAATTCACCCCTCCACTTT.